Below are 5 T cell receptor beta chains sequenced from a single sample in a study of T cells after yellow fever vaccination. Each CDR3 protein gets one entry after TCRdb re-called the 5' RACE reads with MiXCR. The data show 150,000 to 200,000 distinct CDR3 sequences, with 8% to 13% seen just once and 35% to 40% held by the top ten. The source was CD8+ T cells sorted from PBMCs, collected 15 days after the yellow fever booster vaccination. The receptor set was obtained from a man aged 18-30 years who received the YFV17D yellow fever vaccine.

This clonotype has only a few counts. The chain has TRBV7-2 and TRBJ2-7; TRBD1 is a possible D gene (5 bases). The CDR3 length is 13 residues. V was trimmed by 5 bases and J by 2 bases, leaving 10 bases between them. CDR1 and CDR2 (germline): SGHTA, FQGNSA. CDR3: CASSPSDTYEQYF. The DNA of the CDR3 is TGTGCCAGCAGCCCATCGGACACCTACGAGCAGTACTTC.

The chain joins TRBV29-1 to TRBJ2-5; 7 bases agree with TRBD2. Germline V gene sequence: CDR1 SQVTM, CDR2 ANQGSEA. This CDR3 region has 18 residues. Losses at the gene ends were 0 bases for V and 3 bases for J; bases not matched to a gene: 16. Written as DNA, the CDR3 is TGCAGCGTTGAAGATCGGTATGGGGGGGACGTTCCAGAAGAGACCCAGTACTTC. It specifies CSVEDRYGGDVPEETQYF.

The chain carries TRBV29-1 and TRBJ2-1, with 7 positions matching TRBD1. From germline, CDR1 is SQVTM and CDR2 ANQGSEA. V shed 7 bases, J shed 10 bases, and the junction held 16 bases outside the gene matches. There are 14 residues in the CDR3. The CDR3 bases are TGCAGCGGTTCCTACAGGGGCCTATTGGGAGAGCAGTTCTTC. Translated: CSGSYRGLLGEQFF.

This sequence joins TRBV4-3 and TRBJ1-3; D gene ambiguous. The V and J ends lost 0 bases and 0 bases respectively, with 15 bases between them. Germline loops: CDR1 LGHNA, CDR2 YSLEER. The CDR3 contains 18 residues. The CDR3 coding sequence is TGCGCCAGCAGCCAAGAACTGTTGGACCGCGGCTCTGGAAACACCATATATTTT. It translates to CASSQELLDRGSGNTIYF.

This chain joins TRBV4-1 and TRBJ2-3; the D gene is possibly TRBD1 (5 bases). The CDR3 covers 11 residues. Germline CDR1 reads MGHRA; CDR2 reads YSYEKL. Trimming cost V 6 bases and J 4 bases, with 5 bases left between them. The DNA of the CDR3 is TGCGCCAGCAGGACAGCAGATACGCAGTATTTT. Its translation: CASRTADTQYF.